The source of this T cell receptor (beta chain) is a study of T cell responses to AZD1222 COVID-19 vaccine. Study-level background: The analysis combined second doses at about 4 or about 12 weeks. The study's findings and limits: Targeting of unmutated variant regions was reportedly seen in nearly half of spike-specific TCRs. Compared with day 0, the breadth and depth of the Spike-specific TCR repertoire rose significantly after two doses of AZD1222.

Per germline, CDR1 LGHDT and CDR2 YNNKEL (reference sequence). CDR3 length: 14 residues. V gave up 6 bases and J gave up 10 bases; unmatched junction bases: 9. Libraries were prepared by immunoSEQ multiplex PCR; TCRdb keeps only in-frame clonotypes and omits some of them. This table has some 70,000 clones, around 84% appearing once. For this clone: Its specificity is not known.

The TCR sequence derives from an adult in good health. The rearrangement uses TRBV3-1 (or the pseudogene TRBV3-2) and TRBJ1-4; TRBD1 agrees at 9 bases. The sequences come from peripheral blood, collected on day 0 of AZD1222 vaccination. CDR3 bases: TGTGCCAGCAGTCGGTTTGAGGACAGGGGAAAACTGTTTTTT. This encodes CASSRFEDRGKLFF.